Each of the 3 T cell receptor beta chains below was sequenced from the same sample in a study of blood T cell repertoires in COVID-19 (dated by TCRdb to about 2020). Libraries were made using the immunoSEQ multiplex PCR assay. In TCRdb, the immuneACCESS table is reduced to in-frame sequences with V and J assigned. These tables do not hold every clone; where another copy was compared, an unresolved V gene accounts for under half, and the others remain unexplained. The table for this sample lists 50,000 or so clones; over 80% of them were counted only once. The ten largest clones represent around three fifths of the sample. Sequencing was done on a sample of peripheral blood. These receptors were taken from a man aged 70-80 years with acute or convalescent COVID-19.

V and J are TRBV24-1 and TRBJ2-1; TRBD2 is a possible D gene (5 bases). This CDR3 has 13 amino acids. Germline V CDR1 and CDR2: KGHDR, SFDVKD. V was cut by 4 bases and J by 9 bases, with 12 bases left in between. The CDR3 DNA sequence: TGTGCCACCAGTGAGAGGGTTTCGGGTGAGCAGTTCTTC. Translated: CATSERVSGEQFF.

The chain has TRBV7-6 and TRBJ2-2, with 7 bases that match TRBD2. V gave up 2 bases and J gave up 5 bases; unmatched junction bases: 11. Germline CDR1 is SGHVS and CDR2 is FNYEAQ. The CDR3 sequence is 17 residues long. DNA for the CDR3: TGTGCCAGCAGCTTACGGCTGCGGGGGAGGGAAACCGGGGAGCTGTTTTTT. It is translated as CASSLRLRGRETGELFF. The variable domain in full, with the rest retrieved from reference TRBV7-6 and TRBJ2-2, is GAGVSQSPRYKVTKRGQDVALRCDPISGHVSLYWYRQALGQGPEFLTYFNYEAQQDKSGLPNDRFSAERPEGSISTLTIQRTEQRDSAMYRCASSLRLRGRETGELFFGEGSRLTVL.

The rearrangement joins TRBV6-5 to TRBJ2-2; 7 bases line up with TRBD1. J gave up 2 bases and V 7 bases, and 7 bases lay outside the gene matches. The germline gives CDR1 MNHEY, CDR2 SVGAGI. The length of the CDR3 is 15 residues. In DNA form, the CDR3 reads TGTGCCAGCAAGCCGGGACAGATTAACACCGGGGAGCTGTTTTTT. Its translation: CASKPGQINTGELFF.